A selection of T cell receptor beta chains follows, all from one sample in a study of Ad26.COV2.S vaccination and SARS-CoV-2 variants. TCRdb keeps only in-frame clones here, not all; method: immunoSEQ multiplex PCR. Of 410,000 or so clones detected, roughly 90% appear once; the ten largest clones hold 9% to 15%. The sequences come from peripheral blood, collected in a trial of Ad26.COV2.S vaccine versus placebo. These receptors all stem from a person between 18 and 65 years old who received the Ad26.COV2.S COVID-19 vaccine or a placebo. Each CDR3 is given with its conserved first and last residue. The D gene is left open where the match is weak. For some rows the clone size is stated as once, few or many, or as a class when expanded; others skip it.

v_call: TRBV19; j_call: TRBJ2-3; clone_size: NA; d_call: TRBD1; cdr3_aa: CASSIPTGVTDTQYF; cdr3_nt: TGTGCCAGTAGTATCCCGACAGGGGTGACAGATACGCAGTATTTT
v_call: TRBV11-2; j_call: TRBJ2-1; clone_size: NA; d_call: TRBD2; cdr3_aa: CASSPGTGTSGYNEQFF; cdr3_nt: TGTGCCAGCAGCCCTGGGACAGGGACTAGCGGTTACAATGAGCAGTTCTTC
v_call: TRBV10-3; j_call: TRBJ1-2; clone_size: NA; d_call: NA; cdr3_aa: CAISESAGVNYGYTF; cdr3_nt: TGTGCCATCAGTGAGTCGGCAGGCGTTAACTATGGCTACACCTTC
v_call: TRBV2; j_call: TRBJ2-3; clone_size: NA; d_call: TRBD2; cdr3_aa: CASSQPGLAGGPIPYTQYF; cdr3_nt: TGTGCCAGCAGCCAGCCGGGACTAGCGGGAGGGCCGATTCCATATACGCAGTATTTT
v_call: TRBV6-5; j_call: TRBJ2-3; clone_size: NA; d_call: TRBD2; cdr3_aa: CASNAGGVDTQYF; cdr3_nt: TGTGCCAGCAACGCGGGAGGGGTAGATACGCAGTATTTT
v_call: TRBV7-6; j_call: TRBJ2-3; clone_size: NA; d_call: NA; cdr3_aa: CASSYLAETQYF; cdr3_nt: TGTGCCAGCAGTTACTTAGCTGAAACGCAGTATTTT
v_call: TRBV5-4; j_call: TRBJ2-7; clone_size: NA; d_call: NA; cdr3_aa: CASSFRELPYEQYF; cdr3_nt: TGTGCCAGCAGCTTCAGGGAGCTCCCCTACGAGCAGTACTTC
v_call: TRBV29-1; j_call: TRBJ1-3; clone_size: NA; d_call: NA; cdr3_aa: CSGNWGNTIYF; cdr3_nt: TGCAGCGGGAATTGGGGAAACACCATATATTTT
v_call: TRBV4-1; j_call: TRBJ1-2; clone_size: NA; d_call: NA; cdr3_aa: CASSQGEGKDYGYTF; cdr3_nt: TGCGCCAGCAGCCAGGGGGAGGGGAAAGACTATGGCTACACCTTC
v_call: TRBV30; j_call: TRBJ1-4; clone_size: NA; d_call: NA; cdr3_aa: CAWTVGDGNEKLFF; cdr3_nt: TGTGCCTGGACCGTAGGGGACGGAAATGAAAAACTGTTTTTT
v_call: TRBV6-2/TRBV6-3; j_call: TRBJ2-7; clone_size: once; d_call: NA; cdr3_aa: CASSYSGRESEQYF; cdr3_nt: TGTGCCAGCAGTTACTCGGGAAGGGAGAGCGAGCAGTACTTC
v_call: TRBV11-2; j_call: TRBJ2-7; clone_size: NA; d_call: TRBD2; cdr3_aa: CASSRSLLEGRAGNEQYF; cdr3_nt: TGTGCCAGCAGCCGATCCCTTTTGGAAGGGAGGGCGGGAAATGAGCAGTACTTC
v_call: TRBV19; j_call: TRBJ1-2; clone_size: NA; d_call: NA; cdr3_aa: CASSSLGDTFNYGYTF; cdr3_nt: TGTGCCAGTAGTAGCCTAGGGGACACCTTTAACTATGGCTACACCTTC
v_call: TRBV5-6; j_call: TRBJ2-7; clone_size: NA; d_call: TRBD1; cdr3_aa: CASRPRGRPYEQYF; cdr3_nt: TGTGCCAGCAGGCCCAGGGGGCGCCCCTACGAGCAGTACTTC
v_call: TRBV16; j_call: TRBJ1-6; clone_size: NA; d_call: NA; cdr3_aa: CASSRGNSYNSPLHF; cdr3_nt: TGTGCCAGCAGCCGAGGGAACTCCTATAATTCACCCCTCCACTTT
v_call: TRBV5-1; j_call: TRBJ2-1; clone_size: NA; d_call: TRBD1; cdr3_aa: CASTELPGQYNEQFF; cdr3_nt: TGCGCCAGCACCGAGTTACCGGGACAGTACAATGAGCAGTTCTTC
v_call: TRBV28; j_call: TRBJ2-1; clone_size: once; d_call: TRBD2; cdr3_aa: CASRGTSGRYNEQFF; cdr3_nt: TGTGCCAGCAGAGGGACTAGCGGGAGATACAATGAGCAGTTCTTC
v_call: TRBV19; j_call: TRBJ1-1; clone_size: NA; d_call: NA; cdr3_aa: CASSASQGHEAFF; cdr3_nt: TGTGCCAGTAGTGCCTCACAGGGTCATGAAGCTTTCTTT
v_call: TRBV7-6; j_call: TRBJ2-1; clone_size: NA; d_call: TRBD1; cdr3_aa: CASSSGQGLHNEQFF; cdr3_nt: TGTGCCAGCAGCTCCGGACAGGGCCTACACAATGAGCAGTTCTTC
v_call: TRBV28; j_call: TRBJ2-2; clone_size: NA; d_call: NA; cdr3_aa: CASSLWGSANTGELFF; cdr3_nt: TGTGCCAGCAGTTTATGGGGCAGCGCGAACACCGGGGAGCTGTTTTTT
v_call: TRBV27; j_call: TRBJ2-7; clone_size: once; d_call: NA; cdr3_aa: CASGTQLPEQYF; cdr3_nt: TGTGCCAGCGGAACACAATTGCCCGAGCAGTACTTC
v_call: TRBV29-1; j_call: TRBJ1-2; clone_size: NA; d_call: NA; cdr3_aa: CSVDESFLGGYGYTF; cdr3_nt: TGCAGCGTCGATGAAAGCTTTCTTGGGGGCTATGGCTACACCTTC
v_call: TRBV19; j_call: TRBJ1-5; clone_size: NA; d_call: NA; cdr3_aa: CASSTRGRANQPQHF; cdr3_nt: TGTGCCAGTTCGACACGGGGTCGGGCCAATCAGCCCCAGCATTTT
v_call: TRBV6-5; j_call: TRBJ2-3; clone_size: NA; d_call: NA; cdr3_aa: CASSQPGVGPDTQYF; cdr3_nt: TGTGCCAGCAGTCAACCTGGGGTAGGGCCAGATACGCAGTATTTT
v_call: TRBV13; j_call: TRBJ1-1; clone_size: NA; d_call: TRBD1; cdr3_aa: CASSSGTGVTEAFF; cdr3_nt: TGTGCCAGCAGCTCCGGGACAGGCGTTACTGAAGCTTTCTTT
v_call: TRBV6-5; j_call: TRBJ2-7; clone_size: NA; d_call: TRBD1; cdr3_aa: CASSPQGAGYEQYF; cdr3_nt: TGTGCCAGCAGTCCCCAGGGGGCAGGTTACGAGCAGTACTTC
v_call: TRBV7-9; j_call: TRBJ2-1; clone_size: once; d_call: TRBD2; cdr3_aa: CASSLGRLARPYNEQFF; cdr3_nt: TGTGCCAGCAGCTTGGGAAGACTAGCGAGACCCTACAATGAGCAGTTCTTC
v_call: TRBV5-1; j_call: TRBJ2-2; clone_size: few; d_call: NA; cdr3_aa: CASSMLTGKAGELFF; cdr3_nt: TGCGCCAGCTCTATGCTAACAGGGAAGGCCGGGGAGCTGTTTTTT
v_call: TRBV27; j_call: TRBJ2-1; clone_size: NA; d_call: TRBD2; cdr3_aa: CASAEASGRTDEQFF; cdr3_nt: TGTGCCAGCGCCGAGGCCAGCGGGAGAACCGATGAGCAGTTCTTC
v_call: TRBV7-6; j_call: TRBJ1-4; clone_size: NA; d_call: NA; cdr3_aa: CASSLVGQTNEKLFF; cdr3_nt: TGTGCCAGCAGCTTAGTGGGACAAACTAATGAAAAACTGTTTTTT
v_call: TRBV12-3/TRBV12-4; j_call: TRBJ2-1; clone_size: NA; d_call: NA; cdr3_aa: CASSSQGGGEQFF; cdr3_nt: TGTGCCAGCAGTTCACAGGGCGGCGGTGAGCAGTTCTTC
v_call: TRBV5-4; j_call: TRBJ2-2; clone_size: once; d_call: NA; cdr3_aa: CASSRGSANTGELFF; cdr3_nt: TGTGCCAGCAGCAGGGGGAGCGCGAACACCGGGGAGCTGTTTTTT
v_call: TRBV9; j_call: TRBJ2-2; clone_size: NA; d_call: TRBD2; cdr3_aa: CASSVGSSGGTGELFF; cdr3_nt: TGTGCCAGCAGCGTAGGTTCTAGCGGGGGCACCGGGGAGCTGTTTTTT
v_call: TRBV6-2/TRBV6-3; j_call: TRBJ1-2; clone_size: NA; d_call: NA; cdr3_aa: CASNPSPGAPWYGYTF; cdr3_nt: TGTGCCAGCAACCCCAGTCCCGGGGCGCCATGGTATGGCTACACCTTC
v_call: TRBV29-1; j_call: TRBJ2-5; clone_size: NA; d_call: NA; cdr3_aa: CSVQQETQYF; cdr3_nt: TGCAGCGTCCAACAAGAGACCCAGTACTTC
v_call: TRBV7-2; j_call: TRBJ2-3; clone_size: NA; d_call: TRBD2; cdr3_aa: CASSLEPSGRSTDTQYF; cdr3_nt: TGTGCCAGCAGCTTAGAGCCTAGCGGGAGGAGCACAGATACGCAGTATTTT